One TCR beta chain is described in this entry. Its cognate antigen is unknown. Germline V CDR1 and CDR2: MDHEN, SYDVKM. The CDR3 spans 15 residues. V lost 11 bases and J lost 1, with 19 bases in between. This entry is derived from a study of shared clonotypes between healthy human individuals. Whole-study findings and limits: When compared with the clonotypes that were shared by all four sorted-subset donors, the non-shared clonotypes turned out to have lower generation probabilities. Sorted-subset samples were not fully sequenced, rarefaction indicated.

Every immunoSEQ plate was one replicate of a subset's evenly spread DNA. Source study methods: ImmunoSEQ yielded junction-only sequences lacking quality scores, so filtering differed. The table came from immunoSEQ multiplex PCR; TCRdb's copy has only in-frame clones and leaves some out. From that table come the V and J calls and clone size; the DNA was used to work out D and trimming. The table has 2.3 million or so clones, roughly 93% seen once. The sequence was obtained from a man aged 18 to 29 in good health. Some clones in this sample may be carry-over from other donors' samples. V gene TRBV28 combines with J gene TRBJ2-3; D may match TRBD1 or TRBD2 (6 bases each). Specimen: naive CD4+ T cells from PBMCs. The subset here: CD45RA+ positively selected. The CDR3 bases are TGTGCCTCAAAGCCGGGGGCCGTAGGCACAGATACGCAGTATTTT. Its translation: CASKPGAVGTDTQYF.